This T cell receptor beta chain was profiled in a study of T cells in Graves' hyperthyroidism and ophthalmopathy. Study in general: Before treatment of any kind, peripheral blood was taken at initial diagnosis.

RNA transcripts provided the source from which TCR beta CDR3 regions were amplified. A first-round RT-PCR of the TCR CDR3 used the HTBI primer set. Each CDR3 protein gets one entry after TCRdb re-called the multiplex PCR reads with MiXCR. This table has about 400,000 distinct CDR3 sequences, approximately 13% appearing once. This clonotype was seen ten or more times. V lost 3 bases to trimming and J lost 6 bases; unmatched junction nucleotides: 9. Germline V gives CDR1 DFQATT, CDR2 SNEGSKA (reference sequence). The CDR3 loop spans 16 amino acids. Those with hyperthyroidism were 18 to 65 years old, newly diagnosed, and ill for under 2 months. It was uncontrolled infection, other autoimmune disease, pregnancy or lactation that excluded patients.

The source is a woman younger than 30 with Graves' hyperthyroidism. This sequence joins TRBV20-1 and TRBJ2-1, with 12 positions matching TRBD2. The sample taken for sequencing was blood. The CDR3 spells CSASAPLAGGTNEQFF. Here the CDR3 DNA reads TGCAGTGCTAGCGCTCCCCTAGCGGGGGGGACCAATGAGCAGTTCTTC.